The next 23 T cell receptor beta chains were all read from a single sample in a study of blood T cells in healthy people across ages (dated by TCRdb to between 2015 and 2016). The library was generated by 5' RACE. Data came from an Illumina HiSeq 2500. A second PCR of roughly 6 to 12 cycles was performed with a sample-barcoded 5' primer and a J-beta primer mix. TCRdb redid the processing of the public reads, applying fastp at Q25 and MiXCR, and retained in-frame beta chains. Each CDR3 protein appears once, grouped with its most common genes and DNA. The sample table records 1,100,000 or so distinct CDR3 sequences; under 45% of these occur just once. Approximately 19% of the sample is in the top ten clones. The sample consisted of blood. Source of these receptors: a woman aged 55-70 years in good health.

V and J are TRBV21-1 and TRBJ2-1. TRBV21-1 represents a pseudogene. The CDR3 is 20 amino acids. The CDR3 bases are TGTGCCAGCAGCAAAGCCCCTTACGGCGGGCAAAATCTCTCCTGCAATGAGCAGTTCTTC. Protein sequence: CASSKAPYGGQNLSCNEQFF.

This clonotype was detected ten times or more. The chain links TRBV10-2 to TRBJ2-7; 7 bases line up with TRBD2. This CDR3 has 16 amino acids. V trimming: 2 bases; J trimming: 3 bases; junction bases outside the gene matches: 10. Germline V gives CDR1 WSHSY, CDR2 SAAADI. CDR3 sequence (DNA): TGCGCCAGCAGTGAGGGGGCGGGAGTGGCCCTCTACGAGCAGTACTTC. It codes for CASSEGAGVALYEQYF.

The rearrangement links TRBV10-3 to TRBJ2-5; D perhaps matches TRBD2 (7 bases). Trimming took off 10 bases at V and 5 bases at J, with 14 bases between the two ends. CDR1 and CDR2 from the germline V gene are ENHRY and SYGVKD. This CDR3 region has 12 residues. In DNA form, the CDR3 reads TGTGCCACCATGGGGGGGGGCGAGACCCAGTACTTC. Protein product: CATMGGGETQYF.

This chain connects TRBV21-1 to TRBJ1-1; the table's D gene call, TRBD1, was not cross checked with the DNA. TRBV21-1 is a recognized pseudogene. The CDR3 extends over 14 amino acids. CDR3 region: CASSELTGDTEAFF. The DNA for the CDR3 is TGTGCTAGCAGCGAACTCACAGGGGACACTGAAGCTTTCTTT.

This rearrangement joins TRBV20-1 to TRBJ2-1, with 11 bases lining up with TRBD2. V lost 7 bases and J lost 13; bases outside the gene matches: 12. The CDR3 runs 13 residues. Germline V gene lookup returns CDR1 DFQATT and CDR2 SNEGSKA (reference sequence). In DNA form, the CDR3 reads TGCAGTGGCCCCATAGCGGGAGGGCCTAGACAGTTCTTC. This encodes CSGPIAGGPRQFF.

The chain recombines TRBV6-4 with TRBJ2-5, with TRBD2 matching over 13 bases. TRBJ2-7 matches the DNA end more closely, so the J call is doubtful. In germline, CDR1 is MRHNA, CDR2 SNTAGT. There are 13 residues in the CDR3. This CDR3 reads CASGLAGVREQYF. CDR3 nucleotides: TGTGCCAGCGGACTAGCGGGAGTACGCGAGCAGTACTTC.

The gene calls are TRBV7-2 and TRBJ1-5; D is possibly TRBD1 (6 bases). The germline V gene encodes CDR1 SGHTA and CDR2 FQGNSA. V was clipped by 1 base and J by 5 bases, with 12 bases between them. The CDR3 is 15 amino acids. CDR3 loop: CASSLVSGGDQPQHF. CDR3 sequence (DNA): TGTGCCAGCAGCTTAGTTTCGGGGGGCGATCAGCCCCAGCATTTT.

CDR3 sequence: CASSLGGGSVRTEAFF. CDR3 DNA: TGTGCCAGCAGCTTAGGAGGGGGCTCAGTCCGAACTGAAGCTTTCTTT. The chain uses TRBV5-6 and TRBJ1-1; TRBD1 agrees at 7 bases. V shed 2 bases and J 5 bases; nucleotides not matched to a gene: 12. The V gene's germline CDR1 is SGHDT and CDR2 YYEEEE. This CDR3 region has 16 residues.

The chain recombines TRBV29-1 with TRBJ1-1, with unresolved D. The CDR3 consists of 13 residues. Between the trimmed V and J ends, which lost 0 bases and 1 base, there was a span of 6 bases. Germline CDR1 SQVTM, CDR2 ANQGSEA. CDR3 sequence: CSVEELGNTEAFF. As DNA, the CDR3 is TGCAGCGTTGAAGAACTAGGGAACACTGAAGCTTTCTTT.

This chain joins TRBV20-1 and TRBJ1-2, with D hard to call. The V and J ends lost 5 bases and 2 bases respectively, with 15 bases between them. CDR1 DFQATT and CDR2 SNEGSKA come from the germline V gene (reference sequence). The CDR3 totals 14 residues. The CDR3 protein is CSAARTVGNYGYTF. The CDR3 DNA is TGCAGTGCTGCCCGGACGGTCGGAAACTATGGCTACACCTTC.

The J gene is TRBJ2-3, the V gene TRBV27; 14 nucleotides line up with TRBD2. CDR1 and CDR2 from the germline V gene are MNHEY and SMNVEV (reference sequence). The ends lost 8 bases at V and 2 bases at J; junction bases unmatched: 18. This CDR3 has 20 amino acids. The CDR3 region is CASQPGTSGSSGVHTDTQYF. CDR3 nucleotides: TGTGCCAGCCAACCGGGGACTAGCGGGAGTTCAGGTGTGCACACAGATACGCAGTATTTT.

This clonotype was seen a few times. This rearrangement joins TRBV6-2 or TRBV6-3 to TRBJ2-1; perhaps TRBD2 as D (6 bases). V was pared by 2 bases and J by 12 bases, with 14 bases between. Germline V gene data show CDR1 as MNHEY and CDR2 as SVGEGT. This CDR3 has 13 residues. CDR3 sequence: CASSYTAGYGQFF. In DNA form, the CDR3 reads TGTGCCAGCAGTTACACCGCGGGATACGGGCAGTTCTTC.

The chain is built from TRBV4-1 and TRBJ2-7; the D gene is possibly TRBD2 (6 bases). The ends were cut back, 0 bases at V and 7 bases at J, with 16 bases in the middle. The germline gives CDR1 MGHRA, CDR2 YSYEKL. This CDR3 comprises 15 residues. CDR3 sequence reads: CASSQDLGGPREQYF. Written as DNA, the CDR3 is TGCGCCAGCAGCCAAGATCTGGGAGGCCCCCGGGAGCAGTACTTC.

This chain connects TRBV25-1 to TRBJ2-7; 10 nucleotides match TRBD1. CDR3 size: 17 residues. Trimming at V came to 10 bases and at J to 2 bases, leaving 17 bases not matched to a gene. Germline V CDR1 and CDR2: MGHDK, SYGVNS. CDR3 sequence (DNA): TGTGCCAACGACGCTTCAATCCGGGACAGGGGTCCCTACGAGCAGTACTTC. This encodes CANDASIRDRGPYEQYF.

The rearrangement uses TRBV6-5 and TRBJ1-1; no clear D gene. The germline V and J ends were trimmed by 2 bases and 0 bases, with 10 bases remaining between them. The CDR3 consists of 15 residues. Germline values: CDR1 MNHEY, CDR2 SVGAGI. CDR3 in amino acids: CASSYSRRVNTEAFF. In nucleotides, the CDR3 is TGTGCCAGCAGTTACAGTCGACGGGTGAACACTGAAGCTTTCTTT.

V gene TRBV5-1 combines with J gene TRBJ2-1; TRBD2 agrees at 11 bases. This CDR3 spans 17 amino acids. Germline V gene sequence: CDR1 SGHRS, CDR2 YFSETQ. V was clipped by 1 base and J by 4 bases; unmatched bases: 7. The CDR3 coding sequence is TGCGCCAGCAGCTTGACCGGGACTAGCGGACCATACAATGAGCAGTTCTTC. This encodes CASSLTGTSGPYNEQFF.

CDR3 DNA: TGTGCCAGCAGCCCCAGGCTCATCAATAGCAATCAGCCCCAGCATTTT. Translating it yields CASSPRLINSNQPQHF. The chain carries TRBV7-8 and TRBJ1-5, with D uncertain. This CDR3 region has 16 residues. V was trimmed by 5 bases and J by 0 bases, leaving 14 bases between them. In germline, CDR1 is SGHVS, CDR2 FQNEAQ.

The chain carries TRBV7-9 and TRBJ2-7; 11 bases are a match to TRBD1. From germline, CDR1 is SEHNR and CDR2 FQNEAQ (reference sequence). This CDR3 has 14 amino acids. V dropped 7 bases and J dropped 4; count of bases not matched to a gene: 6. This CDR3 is CASTKGTGGYEQYF. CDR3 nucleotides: TGTGCCAGCACCAAAGGGACAGGGGGTTACGAGCAGTACTTC.

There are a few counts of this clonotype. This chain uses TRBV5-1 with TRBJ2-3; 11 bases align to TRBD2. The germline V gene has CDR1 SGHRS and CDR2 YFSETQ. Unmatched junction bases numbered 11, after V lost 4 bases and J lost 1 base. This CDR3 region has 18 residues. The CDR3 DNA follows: TGCGCCAGCAGCGCCCAACCCGGGACTAGCGGACGCACAGATACGCAGTATTTT. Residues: CASSAQPGTSGRTDTQYF.

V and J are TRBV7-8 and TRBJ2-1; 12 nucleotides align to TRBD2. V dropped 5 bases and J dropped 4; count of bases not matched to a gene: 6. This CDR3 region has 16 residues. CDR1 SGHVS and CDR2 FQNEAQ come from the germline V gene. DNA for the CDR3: TGTGCCAGCAGCCCGACTAGCGGGAGTGGTTACAATGAGCAGTTCTTC. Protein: CASSPTSGSGYNEQFF.

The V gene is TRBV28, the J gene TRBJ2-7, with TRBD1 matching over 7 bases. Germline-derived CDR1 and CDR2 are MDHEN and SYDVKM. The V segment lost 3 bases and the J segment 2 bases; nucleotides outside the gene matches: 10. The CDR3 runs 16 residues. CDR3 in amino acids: CASSFFRRDSPYEQYF. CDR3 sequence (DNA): TGTGCCAGCAGTTTTTTCAGACGGGACAGCCCCTACGAGCAGTACTTC.

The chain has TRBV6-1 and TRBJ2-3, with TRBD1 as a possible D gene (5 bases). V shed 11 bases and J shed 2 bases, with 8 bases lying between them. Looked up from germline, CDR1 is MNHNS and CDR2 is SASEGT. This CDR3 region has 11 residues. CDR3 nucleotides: TGTGCCGGGGCCTACACAGATACGCAGTATTTT. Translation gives CAGAYTDTQYF.

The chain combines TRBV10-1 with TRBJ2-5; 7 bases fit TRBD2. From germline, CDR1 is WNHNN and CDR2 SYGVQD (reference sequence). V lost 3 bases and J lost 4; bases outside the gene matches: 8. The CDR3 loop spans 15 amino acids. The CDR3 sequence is CASSDASGGPETQYF. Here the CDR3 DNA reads TGCGCCAGCAGTGACGCTAGCGGAGGCCCAGAGACCCAGTACTTC.